This TCR beta chain was captured by sequencing in a study of cytotoxic CD8 clonotypes in ibrutinib-treated CLL. Background on the study: Mean values per sample were 260,000 or so productive templates and 75,000 to 100,000 productive rearrangements.

The study's findings and limits: Public clonotypes, rarely seen, contracted or held steady on treatment.

The CDR3 loop spans 14 amino acids. Per germline, CDR1 SGHTA and CDR2 FQGNSA. Trimming stripped 1 base from V and 7 bases from J, with 10 bases between. As concerns this clone: Its antigen is unknown.

TCRdb keeps only in-frame clones here, not all; method: immunoSEQ multiplex PCR. The data hold around 310,000 clones, with about 77% observed a single time. Material: PBMCs, obtained before ibrutinib treatment. The TCR sequence derives from a human donor with chronic lymphocytic leukemia. The V call is TRBV7-2, the J call TRBJ1-4, with D hard to call. The CDR3 loop is CASSLGAWGEKLFF. In nucleotides, the CDR3 is TGTGCCAGCAGCTTAGGGGCATGGGGTGAAAAACTGTTTTTT.